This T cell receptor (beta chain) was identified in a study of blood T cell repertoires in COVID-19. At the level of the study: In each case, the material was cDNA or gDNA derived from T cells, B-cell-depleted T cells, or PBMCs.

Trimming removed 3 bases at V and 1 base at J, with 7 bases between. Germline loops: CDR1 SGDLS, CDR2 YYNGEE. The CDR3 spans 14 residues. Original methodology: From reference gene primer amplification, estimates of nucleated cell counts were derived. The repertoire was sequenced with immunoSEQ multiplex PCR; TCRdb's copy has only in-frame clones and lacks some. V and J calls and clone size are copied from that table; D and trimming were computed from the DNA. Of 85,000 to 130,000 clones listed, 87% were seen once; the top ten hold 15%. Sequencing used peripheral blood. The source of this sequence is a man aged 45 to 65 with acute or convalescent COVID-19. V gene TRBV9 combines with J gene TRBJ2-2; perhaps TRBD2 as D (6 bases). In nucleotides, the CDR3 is TGTGCCAGCAGCGCCGGGAGGAACACCGGGGAGCTGTTTTTT. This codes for CASSAGRNTGELFF.